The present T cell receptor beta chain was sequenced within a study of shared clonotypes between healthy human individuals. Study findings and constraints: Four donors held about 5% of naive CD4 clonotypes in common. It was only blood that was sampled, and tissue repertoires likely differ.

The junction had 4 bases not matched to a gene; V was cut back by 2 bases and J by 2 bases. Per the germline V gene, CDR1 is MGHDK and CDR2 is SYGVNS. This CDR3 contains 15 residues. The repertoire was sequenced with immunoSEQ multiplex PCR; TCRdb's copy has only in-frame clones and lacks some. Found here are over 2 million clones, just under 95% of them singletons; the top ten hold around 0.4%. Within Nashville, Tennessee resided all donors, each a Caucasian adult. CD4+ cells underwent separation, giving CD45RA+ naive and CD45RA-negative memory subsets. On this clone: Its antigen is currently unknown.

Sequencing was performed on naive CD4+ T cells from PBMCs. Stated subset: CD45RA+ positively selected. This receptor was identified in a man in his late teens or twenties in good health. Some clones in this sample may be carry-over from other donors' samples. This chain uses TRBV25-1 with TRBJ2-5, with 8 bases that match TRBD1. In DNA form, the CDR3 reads TGTGCCAGCAGTGAACCCAGGGGGCTGCAAGAGACCCAGTACTTC. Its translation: CASSEPRGLQETQYF.